These 5 T cell receptor gamma chains share one sample of origin, sequenced in a study of gamma-delta chains in newborns, infants, children. TCRdb redid clone calling on the reads using CATT. The table includes several hundred gamma-chain clones, about two fifths detected once. The sample consisted of blood. Receptor source: a child who was a newborn, infant or young child, either healthy, febrile or measles-vaccinated (not recorded which).

This clone is large. The chain uses TRGV4 and TRGJ1 or TRGJ2. Assignment of the J gene here rests on matching the DNA to germline, because TCRdb gives none. The germline V gene encodes CDR1 EGSTGY and CDR2 YDSYTSSV. This CDR3 has 13 amino acids. V shed 0 bases, J shed 2 bases, and the junction held 1 base outside the gene matches. CDR3 sequence reads: CATWDGDYYKKLF. DNA of the CDR3: TGTGCCACCTGGGATGGGGATTATTATAAGAAACTCTTT.

As regards this clone: The same CDR3 can be traced to other DNA sequences in this sample. The J gene went uncalled, whereas the V gene is TRGV2. Germline CDR1 EGSNGY, CDR2 YDSYNSKV. The CDR3 runs 12 residues. The CDR3 DNA is TGTGCCACCTGGGAAGAGAATTATAAGAAGCTCTTT. Protein sequence: CATWEENYKKLF.

In the case of this clone: The sample holds other DNA sequences that translate to the same CDR3. The chain recombines TRGV9 with TRGJP. Matching the DNA to germline supplied the J gene, which TCRdb does not give. The CDR3 totals 15 residues. The V gene end was trimmed by 2 bases and the J gene end by 7 bases; junction bases not matched to a gene: 2. The germline CDR1 and CDR2 sequences are GITISATS and ISYDGTV (reference sequence). The CDR3 bases are TGTGCCTTGTGGGAGGGCGAGTTGGGCAAAAAAATCAAGGTATTT. Translating gives CALWEGELGKKIKVF.

The chain is built from TRGV9 and TRGJP. The J gene, absent from TCRdb, was called here by matching the DNA to germline. Germline assignment: CDR1 GITISATS and CDR2 ISYDGTV (reference sequence). V shed 5 bases, J shed 4 bases, and the junction held 2 bases outside the gene matches. This CDR3 is 15 amino acids long. The CDR3 protein is CALWAQELGKKIKVF. CDR3 coding DNA: TGTGCCTTGTGGGCCCAAGAGTTGGGCAAAAAAATCAAGGTATTT.

As for this clone: It may be a read error: a sequence one base away is much more abundant. The chain combines TRGV9 with TRGJP. No J gene is reported in TCRdb; it was inferred here by comparing the DNA with germline. Germline V gene sequence: CDR1 GITISATS, CDR2 ISYDGTV (reference sequence). The CDR3 is 13 amino acids. The CDR3 protein is CALWELGRKIKVF. The CDR3 DNA is TGTGCCTTGTGGGAGTTGGGCAGAAAAATCAAGGTATTT.